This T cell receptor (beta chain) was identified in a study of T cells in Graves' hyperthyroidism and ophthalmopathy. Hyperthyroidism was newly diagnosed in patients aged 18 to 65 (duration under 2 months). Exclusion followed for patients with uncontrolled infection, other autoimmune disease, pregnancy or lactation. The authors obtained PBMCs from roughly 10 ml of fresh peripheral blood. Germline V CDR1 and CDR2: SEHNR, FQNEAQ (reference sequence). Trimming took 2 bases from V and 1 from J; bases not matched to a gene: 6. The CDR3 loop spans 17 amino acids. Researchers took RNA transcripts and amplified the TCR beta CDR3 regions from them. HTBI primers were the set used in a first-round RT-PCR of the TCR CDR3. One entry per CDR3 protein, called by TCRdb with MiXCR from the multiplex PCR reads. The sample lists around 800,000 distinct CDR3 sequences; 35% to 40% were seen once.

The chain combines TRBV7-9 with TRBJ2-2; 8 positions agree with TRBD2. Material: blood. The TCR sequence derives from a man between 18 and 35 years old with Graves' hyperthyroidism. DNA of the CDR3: TGTGCCAGCAGCTTACCAACTAGCGGAGTGAACACCGGGGAGCTGTTTTTT. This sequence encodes CASSLPTSGVNTGELFF.